This T cell receptor (beta chain) was obtained from a study of response to subunit inactivated influenza vaccine. A single record per CDR3 protein comes from TCRdb applying MiXCR to the RT-PCR reads. Here the sample spans over 400,000 distinct CDR3 sequences, around 9.9% being singletons. The germline gives CDR1 GTSNPN, CDR2 SVGIG (reference sequence). This CDR3 region has 15 residues. V lost 1 base and J 2 bases, leaving 13 bases between the germline ends. This clonotype was seen a few times. Its target is unknown. Study observations and caveats: After each seasonal influenza vaccination, few new T cells are recruited, the authors suggested.

This sample comprised PBMCs from blood, obtained around seven weeks after vaccination. The J gene is TRBJ2-3, the V gene TRBV30; D unclear. This TCR was recovered from a man aged 50-59 years who received an inactivated influenza vaccine. The chain's CDR3 is CAWSGLAGPTDTQYF. The DNA of the CDR3 is TGTGCCTGGAGTGGGTTAGCAGGCCCCACAGATACGCAGTATTTT.